This TCR beta chain was retrieved from a study of CD8 T cells in Susac syndrome. The junction had 2 bases not matched to a gene; V was cut back by 5 bases and J by 5 bases. Germline CDR1 MNHEY, CDR2 SVGAGI. This CDR3 region has 12 residues. Reverse transcription of about 0.5 to 1 ug RNA used random hexamers. TCRdb reanalysed the immunoSEQ multiplex PCR reads using MiXCR and keeps one entry per CDR3 protein. Found here are about 190,000 distinct CDR3 sequences, 95% of them singletons; the top ten hold less than 0.2%. This clonotype was counted a single time. V gene TRBV6-5 combines with J gene TRBJ2-7; 8 nucleotides match TRBD2. The receptor's source is a human donor with Susac syndrome. Specimen: CD8+ T cells from PBMCs. The CDR3 reads CASSSGSHEQYF. CDR3 sequence (DNA): TGTGCCAGCAGTAGCGGGAGCCACGAGCAGTACTTC.